In this sample, the clone carrying this T cell receptor (beta chain) turned up once. No antigen is known for it. Documented treatment: 15 to 20 received Ad26.COV2.S at low or high dose, single or two shots; about 5 received placebo; per-sample allocation not given. Sampling was done on day 63 after the first vaccine or placebo injection. This adult donor, from Boston, was 18-55 years old. Clones were read by immunoSEQ multiplex PCR, and TCRdb kept only the in-frame ones, dropping some. The sample includes a few hundred thousand clones, roughly 88% of them seen just once. This CDR3 is built from 15 residues. Germline V gene data show CDR1 as MNHEY and CDR2 as SVGEGT. Losses at the gene ends were 6 bases for V and 0 bases for J; bases not matched to a gene: 4. The data originate from a study of Ad26.COV2.S vaccination and SARS-CoV-2 variants. Overall study context: Intramuscularly, Ad26.COV2.S was given either once or twice, 56 days apart. General study points: It was found that vaccine and placebo recipients had similar non-spike TCR breadth.

The source material was peripheral blood, sampled in a trial of Ad26.COV2.S vaccine versus placebo. The sequence derives from a person between 18 and 59 years old who received the Ad26.COV2.S COVID-19 vaccine or a placebo. V usage is TRBV6-2 or TRBV6-3 and J usage is TRBJ2-2; 7 nucleotides align to TRBD1. CDR3 sequence reads: CASSQTGANTGELFF. The CDR3 DNA reads TGTGCCAGCAGCCAAACAGGGGCGAACACCGGGGAGCTGTTTTTT.